A single sample gave rise to the 28 T cell receptor beta chains below, sequenced in a study of cytomegalovirus exposure and HLA in healthy donors (dated by TCRdb to the late 2010s). Library creation used the immunoSEQ multiplex PCR assay. For the multiplex PCR, a mixture combining 60 forward primers for TCR Vbeta segments and 13 reverse primers for TCR Jbeta segments was used. Held by TCRdb, this immuneACCESS table contains in-frame sequences only and omits some clones. Under half of the omission traces to an unresolved V gene where checked; the cause of the rest is unknown. A total of around 130,000 clones appear in this sample, approximately 65% of them only once. Roughly 6% of the sample goes to the ten largest clones. Sequences were obtained from PBMCs. These receptors originate from an older woman in good health and CMV-seronegative.

The chain joins TRBV7-9 to TRBJ2-5, with a possible D match to TRBD2 (6 bases). This CDR3 comprises 14 residues. Germline lookup yields CDR1 SEHNR and CDR2 FQNEAQ (reference sequence). The ends were cut back, 9 bases at V and 2 bases at J, with 16 bases in the middle. This CDR3 is CASSLWGVQETQYF. DNA of the CDR3: TGTGCCAGTTCCCTCTGGGGGGTTCAAGAGACCCAGTACTTC.

This clone was recorded only once. The chain has TRBV5-4 and TRBJ2-7, with TRBD2 matching over 14 bases. The germline CDR1 and CDR2 sequences are SGHNT and YYREEE (reference sequence). This CDR3 has 15 amino acids. J was trimmed by 5 bases and V by 0 bases; bases with no gene match: 1. The CDR3 reads CASSLATSGRDEQYF. The CDR3 DNA reads TGTGCCAGCAGCTTGGCGACTAGCGGGAGGGACGAGCAGTACTTC.

The chain links TRBV9 to TRBJ1-6, with TRBD1 matching 7 bases. This CDR3 comprises 16 residues. The trim removed 4 bases at V and 1 base at J, leaving 5 bases unmatched. Germline V gene sequence: CDR1 SGDLS, CDR2 YYNGEE. CDR3 residues: CASSRSGGSYNSPLHF. The CDR3 bases are TGTGCCAGCAGCAGATCAGGGGGGTCCTATAATTCACCCCTCCACTTT.

This clone appeared a few times. The DNA of the CDR3 is TGTGCCAGCAGCGCGACAGTGAATAATTCACCCCTCCACTTT. It yields the protein CASSATVNNSPLHF. The chain couples TRBV7-2 to TRBJ1-6; D possibly corresponds to TRBD1 (5 bases). Germline V gene data show CDR1 as SGHTA and CDR2 as FQGNSA. The CDR3 consists of 14 residues. Trimming stripped 5 bases from V and 5 bases from J, with 10 bases between. Looking up the rest from reference TRBV7-2 and TRBJ1-6 gives the full variable domain: GAGVSQSPSNKVTEKGKDVELRCDPISGHTALYWYRQSLGQGLEFLIYFQGNSAPDKSGLPSDRFSAERTGGSVSTLTIQRTQQEDSAVYLCASSATVNNSPLHFGNGTRLTVT.

The chain uses TRBV6-1 and TRBJ2-3; TRBD2 agrees at 8 bases. This CDR3 contains 15 residues. Germline-derived CDR1 and CDR2 are MNHNS and SASEGT. The junction had 7 bases not matched to a gene; V was cut back by 6 bases and J by 2 bases. The CDR3 sequence is CASRGGLVNTDTQYF. CDR3 sequence (DNA): TGTGCCAGCAGGGGGGGACTAGTCAACACAGATACGCAGTATTTT.

This clone was recorded a few times. The chain uses TRBV28 and TRBJ2-7; 7 nucleotides match TRBD2. Per the germline V gene, CDR1 is MDHEN and CDR2 is SYDVKM. With 6 bases clipped from V and 3 bases from J, the junction kept 11 bases outside the gene matches. This CDR3 is 15 amino acids long. CDR3 loop: CASRLRAGDIYEQYF. The CDR3 region has the DNA TGTGCCAGCAGGCTCCGCGCGGGAGATATCTACGAGCAGTACTTC.

This chain uses TRBV14 with TRBJ2-5; 7 bases match TRBD1. The germline CDR1 and CDR2 sequences are SGHDN and FVKESK. The CDR3 loop spans 17 amino acids. The trim removed 0 bases at V and 2 bases at J, leaving 9 bases unmatched. CDR3 sequence: CASSQDFRGRGQETQYF. In DNA form, the CDR3 reads TGTGCCAGCAGCCAAGATTTTAGGGGGCGCGGGCAAGAGACCCAGTACTTC.

The genes are TRBV6-1 and TRBJ1-1; no clear D. V lost 4 bases and J lost 7, with 19 bases in between. This CDR3 region has 15 residues. The germline gives CDR1 MNHNS, CDR2 SASEGT. CDR3 amino acids: CASSASPRAVGEAFF. For the CDR3, the DNA is TGTGCCAGCAGTGCTAGTCCGAGGGCAGTAGGTGAAGCTTTCTTT.

The table lists this clone with a few counts. V usage is TRBV5-4 and J usage is TRBJ1-5; the D gene is possibly TRBD1 (6 bases). Per germline, CDR1 SGHNT and CDR2 YYREEE (reference sequence). This CDR3 is built from 14 residues. V lost 2 bases and J 0 bases, leaving 6 bases between the germline ends. CDR3 region: CASSLGGSNQPQHF. CDR3 bases: TGTGCCAGCAGCTTAGGGGGTAGCAATCAGCCCCAGCATTTT. Variable domain in full (rest from reference TRBV5-4 and TRBJ1-5): ETGVTQSPTHLIKTRGQQVTLRCSSQSGHNTVSWYQQALGQGPQFIFQYYREEENGRGNFPPRFSGLQFPNYSSELNVNALELDDSALYLCASSLGGSNQPQHFGDGTRLSIL.

The rearrangement uses TRBV4-1 and TRBJ1-2; TRBD1 matches 8 bases. The CDR3 loop spans 17 amino acids. Germline CDR1 MGHRA, CDR2 YSYEKL. The junction had 14 bases not matched to a gene; V was cut back by 3 bases and J by 5 bases. DNA of the CDR3: TGCGCCAGCAGCCACCTCACCCTTGGACAGGGCTCGTATGGCTACACCTTC. Amino acids: CASSHLTLGQGSYGYTF.

V is TRBV9 and J is TRBJ2-7, with D tentatively TRBD2 (6 bases). This CDR3 comprises 15 residues. Germline V gene data show CDR1 as SGDLS and CDR2 as YYNGEE. V was pared by 2 bases and J by 3 bases, with 15 bases between. CDR3 in amino acids: CASSVGQGGLYEQYF. CDR3 in DNA: TGTGCCAGCAGCGTGGGGCAGGGAGGCCTCTACGAGCAGTACTTC.

CDR3 DNA sequence: TGTGCCAGCAGTAGGGGGACAGGGTGGACAGATACGCAGTATTTT. This codes for CASSRGTGWTDTQYF. The chain has TRBV6-5 and TRBJ2-3, with TRBD1 matching 9 bases. V gave up 5 bases and J gave up 3 bases; unmatched junction bases: 6. Germline CDR1 is MNHEY and CDR2 is SVGAGI. CDR3 length: 15 amino acids.

This clone was counted once. The gene calls are TRBV19 and TRBJ1-6, with TRBD1 matching 7 bases. V lost 5 bases to trimming and J lost 11 bases; unmatched junction nucleotides: 12. In germline, CDR1 is LNHDA, CDR2 SQIVND (reference sequence). CDR3 size: 15 residues. CDR3 bases: TGTGCCAGTAGTCTCCTCGGGACAGCTCGTCCACCCCTCCACTTT. It encodes CASSLLGTARPPLHF.

The chain combines TRBV5-8 with TRBJ2-2; tentatively, D is TRBD2 (5 bases). The CDR3 is made up of 14 amino acids. Looked up from germline, CDR1 is SGHTS and CDR2 is YDEGEE. V shed 2 bases and J shed 7 bases, with 12 bases lying between them. The CDR3 region has the DNA TGTGCCAGCAGCTTTCGAGGGAATTACGGGGAGCTGTTTTTT. It specifies CASSFRGNYGELFF.

The chain has TRBV6-5 and TRBJ2-1; perhaps TRBD2 as D (5 bases). The CDR3 totals 13 residues. Germline assignment: CDR1 MNHEY and CDR2 SVGAGI. The germline V and J ends were trimmed by 7 bases and 1 base, with 8 bases remaining between them. CDR3 coding DNA: TGTGCCAGCACTGAGGGTTCCTACAATGAGCAGTTCTTC. It translates to CASTEGSYNEQFF.

This clone was seen only a few times. The gene calls are TRBV4-1 and TRBJ1-1; D unresolved. The CDR3 extends over 11 amino acids. The V end lost 1 base, the J end lost 11 bases, and 8 bases lay between the germline ends. Per germline, CDR1 MGHRA and CDR2 YSYEKL. CDR3 protein: CASSQGGEAFF. CDR3 coding DNA: TGCGCCAGCAGCCAAGGGGGAGAGGCTTTCTTT.

The CDR3 here is CASSRGWGGEQFF. Written as DNA, the CDR3 is TGTGCCAGTAGCCGAGGGTGGGGAGGGGAGCAGTTCTTC. V and J are TRBV19 and TRBJ2-1; the match to TRBD2 covers 7 bases. Germline loops: CDR1 LNHDA, CDR2 SQIVND (reference sequence). There are 13 residues in the CDR3. After removal of 6 bases from V and 10 bases from J, the junction contained 9 bases not matched to a gene. Complete variable domain (other parts from reference TRBV19 and TRBJ2-1): DGGITQSPKYLFRKEGQNVTLSCEQNLNHDAMYWYRQDPGQGLRLIYYSQIVNDFQKGDIAEGYSVSREKKESFPLTVTSAQKNPTAFYLCASSRGWGGEQFFGPGTRLTVL.

The J gene is TRBJ2-3, the V gene TRBV5-4; 7 bases align to TRBD2. Per germline, CDR1 SGHNT and CDR2 YYREEE (reference sequence). This CDR3 has 15 amino acids. Trimming cost V 0 bases and J 1 base; bases outside gene matches: 2. CDR3 region: CASSLGSGRTDTQYF. The CDR3 bases are TGTGCCAGCAGCTTGGGTAGCGGGCGCACAGATACGCAGTATTTT.

This chain uses TRBV5-4 with TRBJ1-4, with TRBD1 identical over 8 bases. Germline loops: CDR1 SGHNT, CDR2 YYREEE (reference sequence). This CDR3 is built from 15 residues. The V gene end was trimmed by 4 bases and the J gene end by 5 bases; junction bases not matched to a gene: 7. The CDR3 sequence is CASSRQGLGNEKLFF. The CDR3 DNA sequence: TGTGCCAGCAGCAGACAGGGGCTGGGGAATGAAAAACTGTTTTTT.

The chain uses TRBV29-1 and TRBJ1-2, with 10 bases lining up with TRBD1. The germline gives CDR1 SQVTM, CDR2 ANQGSEA. V lost 5 bases to trimming and J lost 0 bases; unmatched junction nucleotides: 9. The CDR3 sequence is 16 residues long. DNA for the CDR3: TGCAGCGTTCACGCGGACAGGGGGGGGGCTAACTATGGCTACACCTTC. Protein: CSVHADRGGANYGYTF.

The chain links TRBV11-2 to TRBJ1-3; tentatively, D is TRBD1 (6 bases). From germline, CDR1 is SGHAT and CDR2 FQNNGV. The CDR3 contains 15 residues. The V end lost 5 bases, the J end lost 0 bases, and 11 bases lay between the germline ends. The CDR3 DNA follows: TGTGCCAGCAGCCAGGGGCCGTACTCTGGAAACACCATATATTTT. It is translated as CASSQGPYSGNTIYF.

J is TRBJ2-7 and V is TRBV7-9; the D is unclear. V was trimmed by 2 bases and J by 3 bases, leaving 5 bases between them. The length of the CDR3 is 12 residues. Per the germline V gene, CDR1 is SEHNR and CDR2 is FQNEAQ (reference sequence). Here the CDR3 DNA reads TGTGCCAGCAGCTTACGAGACTACGAGCAGTACTTC. This translates into CASSLRDYEQYF.

This clone has a handful of counts. V and J are TRBV6-5 and TRBJ1-2, with no clear D. This CDR3 spans 13 amino acids. The germline gives CDR1 MNHEY, CDR2 SVGAGI. The ends were cut back, 7 bases at V and 0 bases at J, with 9 bases in the middle. The CDR3 nucleotides are TGTGCCAGCACCCTATACCCTAACTATGGCTACACCTTC. Translation gives CASTLYPNYGYTF.

The rearrangement joins TRBV5-6 to TRBJ1-6; no definite D call. The V gene lost 0 bases and the J gene lost 7 bases, with 8 bases spanning the gap. The CDR3 contains 14 residues. Germline V gene lookup returns CDR1 SGHDT and CDR2 YYEEEE. CDR3 protein: CASSLERRNSPLHF. For the CDR3, the DNA is TGTGCCAGCAGCTTGGAGAGGCGAAATTCACCCCTCCACTTT.

The CDR3 sequence is CASSPTGSNQPQHF. The CDR3 nucleotides read TGTGCCAGCAGTCCGACAGGCAGCAATCAGCCCCAGCATTTT. The rearrangement uses TRBV6-5 and TRBJ1-5; D is perhaps TRBD1 (6 bases). V was cut by 5 bases and J by 1 base, with 9 bases left in between. This CDR3 has 14 amino acids. The germline V gene encodes CDR1 MNHEY and CDR2 SVGAGI.

This clone was observed a few times. The rearrangement links TRBV11-2 to TRBJ1-2; 8 bases are a match to TRBD1. V gave up 3 bases and J gave up 6 bases; unmatched junction bases: 9. The CDR3 extends over 15 amino acids. Per germline, CDR1 SGHAT and CDR2 FQNNGV. The CDR3, as DNA: TGTGCCAGCAGCTTTCGTCCAGGGGGCGAGGATGGCTACACCTTC. Its translation: CASSFRPGGEDGYTF.

This chain links TRBV7-2 with TRBJ2-3; D might be TRBD2 (5 bases). Germline CDR1 reads SGHTA; CDR2 reads FQGNSA. CDR3 length: 14 amino acids. The V end lost 1 base, the J end lost 2 bases, and 7 bases lay between the germline ends. The CDR3 reads CASSLETTTDTQYF. CDR3 DNA sequence: TGTGCCAGCAGCTTAGAGACTACCACAGATACGCAGTATTTT.

The chain carries TRBV5-4 and TRBJ2-7, with a possible D match to TRBD1 (6 bases). The V and J ends lost 4 bases and 1 base respectively, with 12 bases between them. The CDR3 is made up of 14 amino acids. The germline gives CDR1 SGHNT, CDR2 YYREEE (reference sequence). The CDR3 is CASSHRQASYEQYF. CDR3 sequence (DNA): TGTGCCAGCAGCCACCGACAGGCTTCCTACGAGCAGTACTTC.